The 29 T cell receptor beta chains reported below all come from one sample, sequenced in a study of T cell responses to AZD1222 COVID-19 vaccine. The table came from immunoSEQ multiplex PCR; TCRdb's copy has only in-frame clones and leaves some out. The sample has more than 120,000 clones, about 91% seen once. The sample here was peripheral blood, taken 28 days after the second AZD1222 dose. The receptors originated from an adult who received the AZD1222 COVID-19 vaccine.

The CDR3, as DNA: TGTGCCAGCAGTTCCCAGGGGGTCGGAAACACCATATATTTT. As protein: CASSSQGVGNTIYF. J is TRBJ1-3 and V is TRBV6-5; 7 nucleotides match TRBD1. Trimming took 4 bases from V and 4 from J; bases not matched to a gene: 4. The CDR3 covers 14 residues. The germline gives CDR1 MNHEY, CDR2 SVGAGI.

The rearrangement joins TRBV6-2 or TRBV6-3 to TRBJ2-7; 13 bases align to TRBD2. With V trimmed by 3 bases and J by 7 bases, 6 bases remained unmatched. The length of the CDR3 is 15 residues. Germline loops: CDR1 MNHEY, CDR2 SVGEGT. The CDR3 is CASSYGTSGAGEQYV. Here the CDR3 DNA reads TGTGCCAGCAGTTATGGGACTAGCGGGGCGGGGGAGCAGTACGTC.

This chain connects TRBV6-5 to TRBJ1-2, with 9 positions matching TRBD1. V dropped 6 bases and J dropped 6; count of bases not matched to a gene: 5. The CDR3 loop spans 13 amino acids. Germline V lookup: CDR1 MNHEY, CDR2 SVGAGI. The CDR3 DNA sequence: TGTGCCAGCAGCCGGGACAGGGTAAATGGCTACACCTTC. Translating it yields CASSRDRVNGYTF.

The chain joins TRBV19 to TRBJ1-2; D not certain. The length of the CDR3 is 14 residues. The V gene's germline CDR1 is LNHDA and CDR2 SQIVND (reference sequence). Deletions cut 3 bases from V and 4 bases from J, with 12 bases between. The CDR3 bases are TGTGCCAGTAGTATTGGTGGGCAGGTCTATGGCTACACCTTC. Translation gives CASSIGGQVYGYTF.

The rearrangement uses TRBV7-2 and TRBJ1-1; tentative D call: TRBD1 (5 bases). The CDR3 totals 13 residues. Germline V gives CDR1 SGHTA, CDR2 FQGNSA. Trimming left V 3 bases short and J 7 bases short, with 12 bases between. As DNA, the CDR3 is TGTGCCAGCAGCTTGGGACCGCGGGTTGAAGCTTTCTTT. Translation gives CASSLGPRVEAFF.

The chain uses TRBV21-1 and TRBJ1-1. TRBV21-1 is described as a pseudogene. The CDR3 extends over 13 amino acids. In nucleotides, the CDR3 is TGTGCCAGCAGCACCGACTGGGGATATGAAGCTTTCTTT. Protein: CASSTDWGYEAFF.

In DNA, the CDR3 is TGTGCCAGCAGCTTAGATCCGGGGGCGCGGGGAAACACCATATATTTT. Translated: CASSLDPGARGNTIYF. V usage is TRBV7-2 and J usage is TRBJ1-3; D is perhaps TRBD1 (6 bases). The germline V gene encodes CDR1 SGHTA and CDR2 FQGNSA. The CDR3 has 16 amino acids. V dropped 1 base and J dropped 4 bases, with 14 bases sitting between them.

V gene TRBV4-3 combines with J gene TRBJ2-3; D is unclear. Per germline, CDR1 LGHNA and CDR2 YSLEER. The CDR3 consists of 14 residues. The V end lost 1 base, the J end lost 4 bases, and 9 bases lay between the germline ends. CDR3 residues: CASSQAGSSDTQYF. As DNA, the CDR3 is TGCGCCAGCAGCCAAGCCGGCAGTTCAGATACGCAGTATTTT.

V is TRBV6-5 and J is TRBJ1-5; weak D call: TRBD1 (6 bases). The CDR3 is 13 amino acids. Germline assignment: CDR1 MNHEY and CDR2 SVGAGI. Trimming stripped 6 bases from V and 6 bases from J, with 12 bases between. The CDR3 region has the DNA TGTGCCAGCAGGACAGGCCGAGGTCAGCCCCAGCATTTT. Translated, it gives CASRTGRGQPQHF.

The chain links TRBV28 to TRBJ2-2, with a tentative D call TRBD1 (5 bases). The CDR3 totals 14 residues. Germline CDR1 MDHEN, CDR2 SYDVKM. The V gene lost 6 bases and the J gene lost 0 bases, with 8 bases spanning the gap. The CDR3 reads CASSRTSNTGELFF. The CDR3 DNA reads TGTGCCAGCAGCCGGACATCGAACACCGGGGAGCTGTTTTTT.

The rearrangement uses TRBV15 and TRBJ1-5; D gene uncertain. The CDR3 spans 14 residues. V was pared by 0 bases and J by 3 bases, with 6 bases between. In germline, CDR1 is LNHNV, CDR2 YYDKDF (reference sequence). CDR3 DNA: TGTGCCACCAGCAGAGACAGACACAATCAGCCCCAGCATTTT. The encoded protein is CATSRDRHNQPQHF.

The chain has TRBV12-3 or TRBV12-4 and TRBJ1-6, with no clear D. This CDR3 is 12 amino acids long. V gave up 5 bases and J gave up 9 bases, with 8 bases separating them. The CDR3 DNA sequence: TGTGCCAGCAGTCGTATCCCTTCACCCCTCCACTTT. Translation gives CASSRIPSPLHF.

The gene calls are TRBV19 and TRBJ2-7, with 10 bases fitting TRBD1. The CDR3 extends over 15 amino acids. From germline, CDR1 is LNHDA and CDR2 SQIVND (reference sequence). The J segment lost 3 bases and the V segment lost 5 bases, leaving 7 bases of the junction unmatched. This chain's CDR3 is CASSAPGQGIYEQYF. In nucleotides, the CDR3 is TGTGCCAGTAGTGCACCGGGACAGGGGATCTACGAGCAGTACTTC.

The chain couples TRBV7-9 to TRBJ2-3; D might be TRBD2 (6 bases). Between the trimmed V and J ends, which lost 1 base and 3 bases, there was a span of 14 bases. Germline CDR1 and CDR2: SEHNR and FQNEAQ (reference sequence). This CDR3 is 16 amino acids long. CDR3 loop: CASSLGEWRDTDTQYF. The CDR3 coding sequence is TGTGCCAGCAGCTTAGGGGAATGGCGGGATACAGATACGCAGTATTTT.

This sequence joins TRBV19 and TRBJ1-2; the D gene is possibly TRBD1 (6 bases). This CDR3 region has 14 residues. In germline, CDR1 is LNHDA, CDR2 SQIVND (reference sequence). V was clipped by 6 bases and J by 4 bases, with 15 bases between them. CDR3 sequence reads: CASRWGGAGYGYTF. For the CDR3, the DNA is TGTGCCAGTAGGTGGGGGGGCGCTGGCTATGGCTACACCTTC.

The chain recombines TRBV7-2 with TRBJ1-5, with D possibly TRBD1 on 5 matching bases. Trimming removed 4 bases at V and 7 bases at J, with 8 bases between. CDR1 and CDR2 (germline): SGHTA, FQGNSA. The CDR3 has 12 residues. The CDR3: CASSSGLQPQHF. The CDR3 nucleotides are TGTGCCAGCAGCTCAGGGCTACAGCCCCAGCATTTT.

This chain links TRBV12-3 or TRBV12-4 with TRBJ1-1; a weak D match, TRBD1 (5 bases). This CDR3 has 13 amino acids. Trimming cost V 4 bases and J 4 bases, with 10 bases left between them. CDR3 DNA: TGTGCCAGCAGTTCCTCGGGGGGCACTGAAGCTTTCTTT. Amino acids: CASSSSGGTEAFF.

V is TRBV7-9 and J is TRBJ2-1, with D tentatively TRBD2 (6 bases). The germline CDR1 and CDR2 sequences are SEHNR and FQNEAQ (reference sequence). Between the trimmed V and J ends, which lost 2 bases and 7 bases, there was a span of 9 bases. The CDR3 runs to 13 residues. The CDR3 DNA reads as TGTGCCAGCAGCTTACGGAGGGAGAATGAGCAGTTCTTC. Amino acids: CASSLRRENEQFF.

The genes are TRBV19 and TRBJ1-6, with 8 nucleotides matching TRBD1. Germline V gene sequence: CDR1 LNHDA, CDR2 SQIVND (reference sequence). The CDR3 runs to 18 residues. After removal of 2 bases from V and 7 bases from J, the junction contained 13 bases not matched to a gene. CDR3 amino acids: CASSILDRAIVPNSPLHF. DNA for the CDR3: TGTGCCAGTAGTATATTGGACAGGGCGATAGTCCCAAATTCACCCCTCCACTTT.

The chain links TRBV7-2 to TRBJ1-1; D is possibly TRBD1 (6 bases). Trimming stripped 8 bases from V and 10 bases from J, with 23 bases between. Germline CDR1 and CDR2: SGHTA and FQGNSA. This CDR3 comprises 14 residues. The CDR3 DNA sequence: TGTGCCAGCTCGATCTGGCGGGGGGCGCAGCCAGCTTTCTTT. Amino acids: CASSIWRGAQPAFF.

V is TRBV5-6 and J is TRBJ1-1, with D possibly TRBD1 on 5 matching bases. The V and J ends lost 0 bases and 6 bases respectively, with 6 bases between them. CDR1 SGHDT and CDR2 YYEEEE come from the germline V gene. This CDR3 has 12 residues. DNA of the CDR3: TGTGCCAGCAGCTTGGCGACAGCTGAAGCTTTCTTT. This sequence encodes CASSLATAEAFF.

The CDR3 spells CASSELPVTEAFF. DNA of the CDR3: TGTGCCAGCAGTGAATTGCCCGTCACTGAAGCTTTCTTT. V gene TRBV6-1 combines with J gene TRBJ1-1; D ambiguous. Germline loops: CDR1 MNHNS, CDR2 SASEGT. V lost 2 bases to trimming and J lost 4 bases, with 8 bases between them. The CDR3 sequence is 13 residues long.

The rearrangement links TRBV19 to TRBJ1-1, with D tentatively TRBD1 (6 bases). Trimming removed 7 bases from V and 4 bases from J, with 16 bases in between. CDR1 and CDR2 (germline): LNHDA, SQIVND (reference sequence). The CDR3 spans 14 residues. This CDR3 is CASTKQGFGTEAFF. The CDR3 DNA is TGTGCCAGTACCAAACAGGGTTTCGGCACTGAAGCTTTCTTT.

This chain links TRBV7-9 with TRBJ1-2, with 7 bases that match TRBD1. Germline assignment: CDR1 SEHNR and CDR2 FQNEAQ (reference sequence). V lost 1 base, J lost 1 base, and 3 bases stayed unmatched. The CDR3 runs 15 residues. Written as DNA, the CDR3 is TGTGCCAGCAGCTTAGTAACAGGGGTTAACTATGGCTACACCTTC. It codes for CASSLVTGVNYGYTF. Supplemented by reference TRBV7-9 and TRBJ1-2, the full variable domain reads DTGVSQNPRHKITKRGQNVTFRCDPISEHNRLYWYRQTLGQGPEFLTYFQNEAQLEKSRLLSDRFSAERPKGSFSTLEIQRTEQGDSAMYLCASSLVTGVNYGYTFGSGTRLTVV.

The chain links TRBV3-1 (or the pseudogene TRBV3-2) to TRBJ1-1; D is perhaps TRBD1 (5 bases). CDR3 length: 16 amino acids. Germline assignment: CDR1 LGHDT and CDR2 YNNKEL (reference sequence). V dropped 2 bases and J dropped 0 bases, with 13 bases sitting between them. This CDR3 is CASSQHDRDLNTEAFF. CDR3 DNA sequence: TGTGCCAGCAGCCAACACGACCGGGACTTGAACACTGAAGCTTTCTTT.

This chain joins TRBV30 and TRBJ2-1; 10 nucleotides match TRBD2. V gave up 4 bases and J gave up 7 bases; unmatched junction bases: 7. CDR3 size: 14 residues. Germline values: CDR1 GTSNPN, CDR2 SVGIG (reference sequence). The CDR3 bases are TGTGCCTGGAACTCCGGGACTAGCGATAATGAGCAGTTCTTC. It yields the protein CAWNSGTSDNEQFF.

The rearrangement joins TRBV11-3 to TRBJ1-1; D possibly corresponds to TRBD1 (6 bases). Between the trimmed V and J ends, which lost 1 base and 2 bases, there was a span of 20 bases. The germline gives CDR1 SGHNT, CDR2 YENEEA. The CDR3 is made up of 18 amino acids. CDR3 sequence (DNA): TGTGCCAGCAGCTTAGCCCACCGACAGGATATTAACAACACTGAAGCTTTCTTT. Translating gives CASSLAHRQDINNTEAFF.

The chain links TRBV4-3 to TRBJ1-1; the D is unclear. The CDR3 loop spans 15 amino acids. Trimming stripped 0 bases from V and 1 base from J, with 9 bases between. Germline CDR1 LGHNA, CDR2 YSLEER. For the CDR3, the DNA is TGCGCCAGCAGCCAAGAAGCCGACGGGAACACTGAAGCTTTCTTT. Its protein product is CASSQEADGNTEAFF.

The chain links TRBV7-6 to TRBJ2-7; no clear D gene. Germline V gene data show CDR1 as SGHVS and CDR2 as FNYEAQ. The CDR3 totals 13 residues. V was trimmed by 5 bases and J by 6 bases, leaving 14 bases between them. CDR3 in DNA: TGTGCCAGCAGCACCAATCCAGGCCTCGAGCAGTACTTC. It translates to CASSTNPGLEQYF.